Each of the 29 T cell receptor beta chains below was sequenced from the same sample in a study of human T cells and chemical hapten exposure. Time point in this sample: patch test 2, 6 weeks after DPC sensitization. Treatment given: therapeutic diphenylcyclopropenone sensitization with weekly scalp DPC. A single record per CDR3 protein comes from TCRdb applying MiXCR to the RACE reads. This sample has tens of thousands of distinct CDR3 sequences, with 9.5% to 10% found just once. The specimen comprised whole blood, sampled in connection with sensitization to the hapten diphenylcyclopropenone (DPC). The receptors stem from a woman aged 50 to 60 with alopecia areata. Some clones in this sample may be carry-over from other donors' samples.

A single count supports this clonotype. V and J are TRBV4-3 and TRBJ1-1; 8 bases line up with TRBD1. The CDR3 consists of 14 residues. Germline lookup yields CDR1 LGHNA and CDR2 YSLEER. Trimming removed 4 bases from V and 6 bases from J; junction bases left unmatched: 7. In DNA, the CDR3 is TGCGCCAGCAGCCCCGCCAGGGGGCAGTCTGAAGCTTTCTTT. It specifies CASSPARGQSEAFF.

This clonotype was seen repeatedly, ten times or more. The chain carries TRBV3-1 and TRBJ1-1, with a weak D call TRBD1 (5 bases). CDR1 is LGHDT and CDR2 is YNNKEL in the germline V gene (reference sequence). CDR3 length: 14 residues. Trimming removed 1 base from V and 8 bases from J, with 14 bases in between. This CDR3 is CASSQGAGILEAFF. CDR3 bases: TGTGCCAGCAGCCAAGGGGCAGGGATCCTCGAAGCTTTCTTT.

At least ten counts were recorded for this clonotype. This rearrangement joins TRBV6-5 to TRBJ1-1, with D uncertain. The germline CDR1 and CDR2 sequences are MNHEY and SVGAGI. Trimming removed 0 bases from V and 3 bases from J, with 11 bases in between. The CDR3 covers 15 residues. Written as DNA, the CDR3 is TGTGCCAGCAGTTACTCATGGGGAGAGGACACTGAAGCTTTCTTT. It translates to CASSYSWGEDTEAFF.

This clonotype was counted only a few times. The chain links TRBV3-1 to TRBJ1-6; no firm D call. The CDR3 extends over 15 amino acids. With 0 bases removed from V and 5 bases from J, the gap between germline ends came to 8 bases. The germline gives CDR1 LGHDT, CDR2 YNNKEL (reference sequence). The CDR3 region has the DNA TGTGCCAGCAGCCAAGATGCCCGCAATAATTCACCCCTCCACTTT. Protein: CASSQDARNNSPLHF.

At least ten counts were recorded for this clonotype. V gene TRBV19 combines with J gene TRBJ1-4; D not resolved. V lost 9 bases, J lost 7 bases, and 18 bases lay in between. Germline lookup yields CDR1 LNHDA and CDR2 SQIVND (reference sequence). The CDR3 totals 14 residues. This chain's CDR3 is CASQNPGDTEKLFF. CDR3 sequence (DNA): TGTGCCAGCCAAAATCCGGGAGACACTGAAAAACTGTTTTTT.

This chain links TRBV6-1 with TRBJ1-1; D ambiguous. Trimming pared 6 bases from V and 0 bases from J, leaving 8 bases between. Germline values: CDR1 MNHNS, CDR2 SASEGT. CDR3 length: 13 amino acids. CDR3 region: CASSRTLNTEAFF. The CDR3 DNA sequence: TGTGCCAGCAGCCGTACCTTGAACACTGAAGCTTTCTTT.

The chain carries TRBV6-6 and TRBJ1-6; TRBD1 is a possible D gene (5 bases). This CDR3 contains 15 residues. CDR1 and CDR2 from the germline V gene are MNHNY and SVGAGI (reference sequence). V gave up 0 bases and J gave up 5 bases, with 8 bases separating them. The CDR3 DNA sequence: TGTGCCAGCAGTTACTCGGGGGGTGATAATTCACCCCTCCACTTT. As protein: CASSYSGGDNSPLHF.

In its sample, this clonotype was seen a few times. The chain has TRBV18 and TRBJ2-3, with a possible D match to TRBD1 (6 bases). This CDR3 region has 14 residues. V was shortened by 3 bases and J by 3 bases, with 10 bases between the two germline ends. CDR1 is KGHSH and CDR2 is LQKENI in the germline V gene. The CDR3 protein is CASSPDRWTDTQYF. CDR3 nucleotides: TGTGCCAGCTCACCCGACAGGTGGACAGATACGCAGTATTTT.

The CDR3 DNA reads TGTGCCAGCAGCTTGACTAGCTCGTCTGAGCAGTTCTTC. It yields the protein CASSLTSSSEQFF. The genes are TRBV5-4 and TRBJ2-1; possible D gene TRBD2, 6 bases. V was clipped by 1 base and J by 9 bases, with 11 bases between them. The V gene's germline CDR1 is SGHNT and CDR2 YYREEE (reference sequence). CDR3 length: 13 residues.

For this clonotype: This may stem from a read error, because a much larger clone lies one nucleotide away. The chain recombines TRBV2 with TRBJ1-2; 9 nucleotides line up with TRBD1. The CDR3 consists of 15 residues. Per germline, CDR1 SNHLY and CDR2 FYNNEI. The CDR3 here is CVSRGQGGNNYGYTF. In DNA, the CDR3 is TGTGTCAGCAGGGGACAGGGAGGAAATAACTATGGCTACACCTTC. The full variable domain, rest sourced from reference TRBV2 and TRBJ1-2, is EPEVTQTPSHQVTQMGQEVILRCVPISNHLYFYWYRQILGQKVEFLVSFYNNEISEKSEIFDDQFSVERPDGSNFTLKIRSTKLEDSAMYFCVSRGQGGNNYGYTFGSGTRLTVV.

The sample holds many counts of this clonotype. The V gene is TRBV4-1, the J gene TRBJ1-2; D is unresolved. The V and J ends lost 1 base and 0 bases respectively, with 12 bases between them. Germline CDR1 and CDR2: MGHRA and YSYEKL. The CDR3 runs 16 residues. This CDR3 reads CASSQASAEANYGYTF. DNA for the CDR3: TGCGCCAGCAGCCAAGCATCGGCTGAAGCTAACTATGGCTACACCTTC.

This clonotype was observed many times. The chain couples TRBV7-2 to TRBJ2-5; perhaps TRBD1 as D (6 bases). The CDR3 loop spans 14 amino acids. V dropped 5 bases and J dropped 1 base, with 11 bases sitting between them. Germline CDR1 reads SGHTA; CDR2 reads FQGNSA. The CDR3 loop is CASSPLDSQETQYF. The CDR3 DNA sequence: TGTGCCAGCAGCCCCCTGGACAGCCAAGAGACCCAGTACTTC.

This clonotype was seen only a few times. This chain's CDR3 is CASSEVWSSGGYEQYF. The CDR3 DNA is TGTGCCAGCAGTGAAGTTTGGTCTAGCGGGGGCTACGAGCAGTACTTC. The chain links TRBV2 to TRBJ2-7; 10 bases line up with TRBD2. V gave up 1 base and J gave up 3 bases; unmatched junction bases: 6. CDR1 SNHLY and CDR2 FYNNEI come from the germline V gene. The CDR3 is 16 residues long.

The CDR3 spells CASSLSLRTASKETQYF. In DNA, the CDR3 is TGTGCCAGCAGCTTAAGTTTAAGGACAGCAAGTAAAGAGACCCAGTACTTC. This chain joins TRBV11-2 and TRBJ2-5; a weak D match, TRBD1 (6 bases). Germline assignment: CDR1 SGHAT and CDR2 FQNNGV. This CDR3 is 17 amino acids long. V dropped 2 bases and J dropped 3 bases, with 19 bases sitting between them.

This clonotype was seen a handful of times. The genes are TRBV7-2 and TRBJ2-5; D call uncertain. V was clipped by 1 base and J by 0 bases, with 12 bases between them. The CDR3 is made up of 16 amino acids. Per the germline V gene, CDR1 is SGHTA and CDR2 is FQGNSA. CDR3 DNA: TGTGCCAGCAGCTTAGTGAGTCAGACAAACCAAGAGACCCAGTACTTC. As protein: CASSLVSQTNQETQYF. Full variable domain (remainder filled in from reference TRBV7-2 and TRBJ2-5): GAGVSQSPSNKVTEKGKDVELRCDPISGHTALYWYRQSLGQGLEFLIYFQGNSAPDKSGLPSDRFSAERTGGSVSTLTIQRTQQEDSAVYLCASSLVSQTNQETQYFGPGTRLLVL.

In the case of this clonotype: This clone may be a read error of a much larger clone one base away. This chain uses TRBV5-4 with TRBJ1-1, with a weak D call TRBD1 (6 bases). The CDR3 runs 16 residues. V lost 7 bases to trimming and J lost 0 bases, with 19 bases between them. Germline CDR1 is SGHNT and CDR2 is YYREEE (reference sequence). This CDR3 reads CASRPRGRGVNTEAFF. The DNA of the CDR3 is TGTGCCAGCCGCCCGCGGGGGCGGGGGGTGAACACTGAAGCTTTCTTT.

This clonotype was counted ten times or more. The rearrangement joins TRBV28 to TRBJ1-5, with D uncertain. The germline V and J ends were trimmed by 5 bases and 2 bases, with 13 bases remaining between them. The CDR3 has 15 amino acids. Germline V gene lookup returns CDR1 MDHEN and CDR2 SYDVKM. The CDR3 bases are TGTGCCAGCAGTCCCCCCGGGCCACGCAATCAGCCCCAGCATTTT. This translates into CASSPPGPRNQPQHF.

The chain links TRBV6-9 to TRBJ2-7, with no clear D. The germline V gene has CDR1 MNHGY and CDR2 SVAAGI. V was trimmed by 6 bases and J by 0 bases, leaving 12 bases between them. The length of the CDR3 is 14 residues. CDR3 amino acids: CASRKLGLSYEQYF. The DNA for the CDR3 is TGTGCCAGCAGAAAGTTAGGGCTCTCCTACGAGCAGTACTTC.

V gene TRBV5-1 combines with J gene TRBJ2-3, with TRBD2 matching over 10 bases. V trimming: 4 bases; J trimming: 1 base; junction bases outside the gene matches: 3. The germline V gene encodes CDR1 SGHRS and CDR2 YFSETQ. This CDR3 is built from 15 residues. The CDR3 DNA sequence: TGCGCCAGCAGCCCCGGACTAGCGGGCACAGATACGCAGTATTTT. Its translation is CASSPGLAGTDTQYF.

The chain is built from TRBV2 and TRBJ2-1, with unresolved D. Germline CDR1 is SNHLY and CDR2 is FYNNEI. This CDR3 has 13 residues. V dropped 4 bases and J dropped 3 bases, with 7 bases sitting between them. Here the CDR3 reads CASSVASYNEQFF. In DNA form, the CDR3 reads TGTGCCAGCAGTGTTGCTAGCTACAATGAGCAGTTCTTC.

This clonotype was observed many times. The chain uses TRBV11-2 and TRBJ2-2; TRBD1 agrees at 11 bases. Trimming took 1 base from V and 4 from J; bases not matched to a gene: 5. The CDR3 contains 17 residues. The germline V gene has CDR1 SGHAT and CDR2 FQNNGV. Here the CDR3 reads CASSLADRGPVTGELFF. The CDR3 DNA reads TGTGCCAGCAGCTTAGCGGACAGGGGGCCTGTCACCGGGGAGCTGTTTTTT.

The V gene is TRBV7-9, the J gene TRBJ2-3, with a weak D call TRBD1 (5 bases). Germline V gene data show CDR1 as SEHNR and CDR2 as FQNEAQ (reference sequence). The CDR3 has 15 residues. The V end lost 5 bases, the J end lost 0 bases, and 12 bases lay between the germline ends. CDR3 residues: CASSPEQESTDTQYF. In nucleotides, the CDR3 is TGTGCCAGCAGCCCCGAACAGGAAAGCACAGATACGCAGTATTTT.

This chain links TRBV4-3 with TRBJ2-7; D is ambiguous. CDR3 length: 18 amino acids. Trimming cost V 2 bases and J 4 bases, with 24 bases left between them. Per the germline V gene, CDR1 is LGHNA and CDR2 is YSLEER. Written as DNA, the CDR3 is TGCGCCAGCAGCCAAATAGTCGGCGCGACCGAACGAACTTACGAGCAGTACTTC. This encodes CASSQIVGATERTYEQYF.

The V and J genes are TRBV14 and TRBJ2-5; the D is unclear. CDR3 length equals 13 residues. Trimming removed 1 base from V and 7 bases from J, with 10 bases in between. Germline V CDR1 and CDR2: SGHDN, FVKESK. The CDR3 loop reads CASSQGPGGTQYF. CDR3 in DNA: TGTGCCAGCAGCCAAGGGCCTGGCGGGACCCAGTACTTC.

This chain connects TRBV6-5 to TRBJ2-1; 7 bases agree with TRBD1. The CDR3 is made up of 15 amino acids. Germline V gene data show CDR1 as MNHEY and CDR2 as SVGAGI. With 8 bases clipped from V and 7 bases from J, the junction kept 14 bases outside the gene matches. CDR3 coding DNA: TGTGCCAGCCAAAGAGGGGGCCCCGTTCTGAATGAGCAGTTCTTC. It encodes CASQRGGPVLNEQFF.

The chain uses TRBV7-2 and TRBJ2-7; 10 nucleotides match TRBD2. Trimming at V came to 2 bases and at J to 2 bases, leaving 9 bases not matched to a gene. The CDR3 is made up of 17 amino acids. Germline loops: CDR1 SGHTA, CDR2 FQGNSA. CDR3 sequence: CASSLSGGAYTPYEQYF. The CDR3 bases are TGTGCCAGCAGCTTAAGCGGGGGGGCCTATACACCCTACGAGCAGTACTTC.

This clonotype was observed many times. The rearrangement uses TRBV7-9 and TRBJ1-6, with 8 bases that match TRBD1. V lost 2 bases, J lost 7 bases, and 7 bases stayed unmatched. The germline gives CDR1 SEHNR, CDR2 FQNEAQ (reference sequence). CDR3 length: 16 residues. Here the CDR3 reads CASSLQGAFPNSPLHF. The DNA of the CDR3 is TGTGCCAGCAGCTTACAGGGGGCCTTCCCGAATTCACCCCTCCACTTT.

This clonotype has at least ten counts. The rearrangement joins TRBV28 to TRBJ1-5; D call uncertain. The V gene lost 6 bases and the J gene lost 7 bases, with 10 bases spanning the gap. The length of the CDR3 is 12 residues. In germline, CDR1 is MDHEN, CDR2 SYDVKM. As DNA, the CDR3 is TGTGCCAGCAGAGGCACCGGGCAGCCCCAGCATTTT. Translating it yields CASRGTGQPQHF. Full variable domain (missing parts from reference TRBV28 and TRBJ1-5): DVKVTQSSRYLVKRTGEKVFLECVQDMDHENMFWYRQDPGLGLRLIYFSYDVKMKEKGDIPEGYSVSREKKERFSLILESASTNQTSMYLCASRGTGQPQHFGDGTRLSIL.

This clonotype was detected ten times or more. The rearrangement links TRBV6-2 or TRBV6-3 to TRBJ2-1; D perhaps matches TRBD2 (6 bases). The V gene lost 6 bases and the J gene lost 2 bases, with 17 bases spanning the gap. The CDR3 loop spans 16 amino acids. Per germline, CDR1 MNHEY and CDR2 SVGEGT. CDR3 DNA sequence: TGTGCCAGCAGGGTAAGGGCGGGACTTACCTACAATGAGCAGTTCTTC. Its protein is CASRVRAGLTYNEQFF.